This TCR beta chain was captured in a study of T-cell reconstitution after alpha-beta-depleted transplantation in children. Germline V gene sequence: CDR1 SQVTM, CDR2 ANQGSEA. V was clipped by 7 bases and J by 3 bases, with 5 bases between them. CDR3 length: 10 residues. As it was prepared, the TCRbeta library received unique molecular identifiers. Via MiXCR, TCRdb re-called the PCR reads, giving one row per CDR3 protein. The sample records 500,000 to 750,000 distinct CDR3 sequences, 10% to 15% being singletons. Overall study results and limits: T-cell counts and diversity were attributed mostly to newly produced T cells one year after transplant. Surviving thymic progenitors and recipient T cells were the source of high TCRbeta diversity at day 60 in some patients. Reportedly, only several hundred clones from non-depleted graft cells drove alpha-beta T-cell counts at about two months.

This clonotype was observed many times. Its antigen is still unknown. The input for sequencing was PBMCs, mostly from graft donor cells, taken 360 days after TCRalphabeta/CD19-depleted stem cell transplant. V is TRBV29-1 and J is TRBJ2-3; D unresolved. The sequence derives from a male patient between 10 and 17 years old who had a stem cell transplant for acute myeloid leukemia, so the T cells may come from the graft donor. The CDR3 nucleotides are TGCAGCGGGGGAACAGATACGCAGTATTTT. This sequence encodes CSGGTDTQYF.